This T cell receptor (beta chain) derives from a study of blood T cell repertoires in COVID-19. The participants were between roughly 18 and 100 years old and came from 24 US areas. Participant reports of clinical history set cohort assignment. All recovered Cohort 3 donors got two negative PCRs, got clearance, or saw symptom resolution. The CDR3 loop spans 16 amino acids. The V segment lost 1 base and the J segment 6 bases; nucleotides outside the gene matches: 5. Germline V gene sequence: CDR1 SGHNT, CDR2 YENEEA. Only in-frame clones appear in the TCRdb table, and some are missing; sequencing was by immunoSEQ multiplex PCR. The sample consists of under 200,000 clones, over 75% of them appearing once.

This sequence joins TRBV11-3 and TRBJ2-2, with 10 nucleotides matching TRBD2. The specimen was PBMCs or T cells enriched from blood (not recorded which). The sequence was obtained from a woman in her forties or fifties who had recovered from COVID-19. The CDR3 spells CASSLVGLAGAGELFF. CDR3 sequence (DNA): TGTGCCAGCAGCTTAGTAGGGCTAGCGGGAGCCGGGGAGCTGTTTTTT.